This TCR beta chain was recovered during a study of T cells in Graves' hyperthyroidism and ophthalmopathy. This clonotype was observed many times. Amplification targeted TCR beta CDR3 regions from RNA transcripts. The HTBI primer set served for first-round RT-PCR of the TCR CDR3. TCRdb processed the multiplex PCR reads anew with MiXCR; each CDR3 protein has one entry. The sample includes roughly 380,000 distinct CDR3 sequences, about an eighth seen only once; the top ten take about 5%. Germline V gives CDR1 MDHEN, CDR2 SYDVKM. The CDR3 covers 13 residues. The J segment lost 6 bases and the V segment lost 6 bases, leaving 5 bases of the junction unmatched.

Sequences were obtained from blood. This chain uses TRBV28 with TRBJ2-7; TRBD1 matches at 10 bases. This clonotype originated in a woman aged 18-29 years with Graves' hyperthyroidism. CDR3 sequence: CASSSTGGREQYF. CDR3 nucleotide sequence: TGTGCCAGCAGCTCGACAGGGGGCCGCGAGCAGTACTTC.